These 6 T cell receptor beta chains came from one sample sequenced in a study of T cells in localized non-small cell lung cancer. The assay was immunoSEQ multiplex PCR, and TCRdb's table has in-frame clones only and misses some. This sample has 950 to 1,500 clones, with approximately 40% found just once. Sequenced material: lung tumor tissue, taken before any cancer treatment. These receptors all stem from a woman aged 35 to 69 with stage I lung adenocarcinoma.

This clone was seen a handful of times. This chain connects TRBV6-8 to TRBJ1-1; D may be TRBD1 (5 bases). Per germline, CDR1 MNHGY and CDR2 SAAAGT. The V end was cut by 2 bases, the J end by 3 bases, with 10 bases between. The CDR3 covers 14 residues. CDR3 sequence: CASSYGGEHTEAFF. The DNA for the CDR3 is TGTGCCAGCAGTTACGGGGGAGAGCACACTGAAGCTTTCTTT.

The rearrangement joins TRBV15 to TRBJ1-2; perhaps TRBD1 as D (5 bases). Germline values: CDR1 LNHNV, CDR2 YYDKDF (reference sequence). V lost 0 bases and J lost 2, with 7 bases in between. This CDR3 comprises 14 residues. CDR3 nucleotides: TGTGCCACCAGCAGAGATAAGGGGAACTATGGCTACACCTTC. Residues: CATSRDKGNYGYTF.

V gene TRBV19 combines with J gene TRBJ2-1; D may match TRBD1 or TRBD2 (5 bases each). There are 15 residues in the CDR3. CDR1 LNHDA and CDR2 SQIVND come from the germline V gene (reference sequence). Deletions cut 6 bases from V and 4 bases from J, with 16 bases between. CDR3: CASRAGGVRYNEQFF. The CDR3 DNA reads TGTGCCAGTAGGGCTGGGGGAGTGAGATACAATGAGCAGTTCTTC.

The V gene is TRBV30, the J gene TRBJ1-3; D is unresolved. V was trimmed by 7 bases and J by 1 base, leaving 11 bases between them. The CDR3 is 13 amino acids. The germline CDR1 and CDR2 sequences are GTSNPN and SVGIG (reference sequence). CDR3 nucleotide sequence: TGTGCCTCACAAAGGGTGTCTGGAAACACCATATATTTT. Amino acids: CASQRVSGNTIYF.

This chain connects TRBV9 to TRBJ1-4; a possible D gene is TRBD1 (5 bases). The ends were cut back, 1 base at V and 2 bases at J, with 6 bases in the middle. The CDR3 has 14 amino acids. Germline-derived CDR1 and CDR2 are SGDLS and YYNGEE. CDR3 sequence reads: CASSVQGTNEKLFF. The DNA for the CDR3 is TGTGCCAGCAGCGTACAGGGCACTAATGAAAAACTGTTTTTT. Full variable domain (missing parts from reference TRBV9 and TRBJ1-4): DSGVTQTPKHLITATGQRVTLRCSPRSGDLSVYWYQQSLDQGLQFLIQYYNGEERAKGNILERFSAQQFPDLHSELNLSSLELGDSALYFCASSVQGTNEKLFFGSGTQLSVL.

The J gene is TRBJ1-6, the V gene TRBV19; weak D call: TRBD1 (6 bases). V lost 2 bases and J 7 bases, leaving 12 bases between the germline ends. This CDR3 spans 15 amino acids. Germline V CDR1 and CDR2: LNHDA, SQIVND (reference sequence). The CDR3 reads CASSIQGIGNSPLHF. CDR3 nucleotide sequence: TGTGCCAGTAGTATACAGGGGATTGGGAATTCACCCCTCCACTTT.